This TCR beta chain was documented in a study of blood T cell repertoires in COVID-19. Study as a whole: Donors in the United States, Italy and Spain gave samples during acute or convalescent COVID-19.

Under the authors' procedure: Reference gene primer amplification gave estimated nucleated cell counts. Some clones are missing from TCRdb's copy, which holds only in-frame ones; the method was immunoSEQ multiplex PCR. V, J and clone size are taken as reported in that table, and D and trimming were inferred from the DNA itself. This sample carries some 150,000 clones, around 84% of them seen once, and the ten largest clones take less than 3.5%. Trimming left V 2 bases short and J 11 bases short, with 9 bases between. The CDR3 is 11 residues long. Germline CDR1 is MNHEY and CDR2 is SVGEGT. Sequenced: peripheral blood. The chain carries TRBV6-2 or TRBV6-3 and TRBJ1-1; no reliable D call. This clonotype originated in a human donor with acute or convalescent COVID-19. The donor label of this sample is uncertain. CDR3 loop: CASSYTGHAFF. Written as DNA, the CDR3 is TGTGCCAGCAGTTACACTGGGCACGCTTTCTTT.